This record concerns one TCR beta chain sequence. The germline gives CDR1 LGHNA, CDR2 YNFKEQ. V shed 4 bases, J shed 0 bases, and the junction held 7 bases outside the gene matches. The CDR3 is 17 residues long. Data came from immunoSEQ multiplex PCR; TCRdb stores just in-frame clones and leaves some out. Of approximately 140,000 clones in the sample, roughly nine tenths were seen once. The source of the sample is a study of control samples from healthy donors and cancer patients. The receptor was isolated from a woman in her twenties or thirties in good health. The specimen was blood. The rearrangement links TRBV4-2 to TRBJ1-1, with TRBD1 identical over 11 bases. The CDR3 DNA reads TGTGCCAGCAGCCCTGGGACAGGGGGTGGGCTGAACACTGAAGCTTTCTTT. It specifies CASSPGTGGGLNTEAFF.